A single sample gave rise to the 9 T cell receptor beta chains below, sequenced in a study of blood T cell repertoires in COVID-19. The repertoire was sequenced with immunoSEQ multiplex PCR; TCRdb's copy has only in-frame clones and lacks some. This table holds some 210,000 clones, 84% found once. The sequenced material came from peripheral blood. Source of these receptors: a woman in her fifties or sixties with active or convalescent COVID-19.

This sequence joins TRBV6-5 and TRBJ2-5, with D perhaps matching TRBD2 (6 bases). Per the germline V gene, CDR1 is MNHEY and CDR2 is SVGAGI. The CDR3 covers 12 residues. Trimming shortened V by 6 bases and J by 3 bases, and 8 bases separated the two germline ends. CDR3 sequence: CASRQREETQYF. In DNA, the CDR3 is TGTGCCAGCAGGCAGCGGGAAGAGACCCAGTACTTC.

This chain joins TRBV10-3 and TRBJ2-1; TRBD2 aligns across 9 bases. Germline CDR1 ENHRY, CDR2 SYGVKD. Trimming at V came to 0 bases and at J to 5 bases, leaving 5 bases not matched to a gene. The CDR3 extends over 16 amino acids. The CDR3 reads CAISESRTSEDNEQFF. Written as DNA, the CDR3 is TGTGCCATCAGTGAGTCCCGGACTAGCGAGGACAATGAGCAGTTCTTC.

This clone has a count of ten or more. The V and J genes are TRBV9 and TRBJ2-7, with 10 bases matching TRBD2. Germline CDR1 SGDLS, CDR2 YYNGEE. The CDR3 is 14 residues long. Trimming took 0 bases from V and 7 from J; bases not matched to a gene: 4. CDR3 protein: CASSVVPAGGEQYF. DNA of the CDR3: TGTGCCAGCAGCGTAGTGCCAGCGGGAGGGGAGCAGTACTTC.

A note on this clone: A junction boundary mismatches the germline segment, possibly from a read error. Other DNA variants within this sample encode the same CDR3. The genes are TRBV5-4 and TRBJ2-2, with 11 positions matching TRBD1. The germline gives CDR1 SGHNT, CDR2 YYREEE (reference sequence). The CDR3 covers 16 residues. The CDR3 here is CASSFGQGAQTGELFF. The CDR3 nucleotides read TGTGCTAGCAGCTTCGGACAGGGGGCGCAGACCGGGGAGCTGTTTTTT.

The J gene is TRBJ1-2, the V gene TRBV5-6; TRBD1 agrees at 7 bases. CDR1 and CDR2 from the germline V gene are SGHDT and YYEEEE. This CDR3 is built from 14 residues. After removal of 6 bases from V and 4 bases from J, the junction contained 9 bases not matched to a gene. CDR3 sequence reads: CASTLGDRSYGYTF. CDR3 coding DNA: TGTGCCAGCACCTTAGGGGACAGATCCTATGGCTACACCTTC.

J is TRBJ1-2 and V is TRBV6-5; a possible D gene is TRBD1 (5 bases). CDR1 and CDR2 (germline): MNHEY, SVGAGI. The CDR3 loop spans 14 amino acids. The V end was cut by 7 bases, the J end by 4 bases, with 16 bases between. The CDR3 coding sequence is TGTGCCAGCACCCAGGGCCCCCTTGGCTATGGCTACACCTTC. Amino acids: CASTQGPLGYGYTF.

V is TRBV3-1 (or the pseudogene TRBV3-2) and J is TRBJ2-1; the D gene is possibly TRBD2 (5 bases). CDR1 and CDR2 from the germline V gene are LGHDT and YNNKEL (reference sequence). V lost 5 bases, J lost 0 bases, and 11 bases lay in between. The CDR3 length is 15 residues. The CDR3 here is CASSALGSSYNEQFF. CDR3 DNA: TGTGCCAGCAGCGCTTTGGGGAGCTCCTACAATGAGCAGTTCTTC.

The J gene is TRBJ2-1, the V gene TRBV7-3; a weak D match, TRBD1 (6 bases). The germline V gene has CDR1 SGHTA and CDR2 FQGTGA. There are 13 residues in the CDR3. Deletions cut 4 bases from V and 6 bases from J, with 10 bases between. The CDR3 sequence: CASSSYRVNEQFF. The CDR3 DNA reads TGTGCCAGCAGCTCCTACAGGGTCAATGAGCAGTTCTTC. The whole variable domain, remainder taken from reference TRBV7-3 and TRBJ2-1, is GAGVSQTPSNKVTEKGKYVELRCDPISGHTALYWYRQSLGQGPEFLIYFQGTGAADDSGLPNDRFFAVRPEGSVSTLKIQRTERGDSAVYLCASSSYRVNEQFFGPGTRLTVL.

CDR3 coding DNA: TGTGCCAGCAGTGAATCGGGTCGGCTAAATGAAAAACTGTTTTTT. Its translation is CASSESGRLNEKLFF. This chain links TRBV2 with TRBJ1-4; D is undetermined. The CDR3 contains 15 residues. Trimming shortened V by 2 bases and J by 5 bases, and 12 bases separated the two germline ends. The germline V gene encodes CDR1 SNHLY and CDR2 FYNNEI.